This T cell receptor beta chain was sequenced for a study of T-cell reconstitution after alpha-beta-depleted transplantation in children. Preparation of the TCRbeta library was carried out with unique molecular identifiers. TCRdb re-analysed the PCR reads in MiXCR, keeping a single row per CDR3 protein. The data show roughly 300,000 distinct CDR3 sequences, over 8% seen once. This clonotype was detected many times. The CDR3 totals 14 residues. The trim removed 4 bases at V and 2 bases at J, leaving 6 bases unmatched. Germline lookup yields CDR1 SGHRS and CDR2 YFSETQ. V and J are TRBV5-1 and TRBJ2-7; TRBD1 aligns across 7 bases. This receptor was identified in a human donor who donated a stem cell graft to a child with SCID. Sequencing used PBMCs from the stem cell graft donor, obtained from the stem cell graft. CDR3 region: CASSPGGQTYEQYF. The CDR3 nucleotides read TGCGCCAGCAGCCCAGGGGGACAGACCTACGAGCAGTACTTC.